What follows are 2 T cell receptor beta chains derived from one specimen sequenced in a study of cytotoxic CD8 clonotypes in ibrutinib-treated CLL. Generated by immunoSEQ multiplex PCR, the TCRdb table keeps only in-frame clones and is missing some. The data contain roughly 45,000 clones, about 69% of them singletons. The starting material was PBMCs, obtained after 24 months of ibrutinib treatment. Receptors were obtained from a human donor with chronic lymphocytic leukemia.

The V and J genes are TRBV5-4 and TRBJ1-2; TRBD1 agrees at 8 bases. With V trimmed by 5 bases and J by 3 bases, 0 bases remained unmatched. Germline CDR1 reads SGHNT; CDR2 reads YYREEE (reference sequence). The CDR3 contains 12 residues. The CDR3 DNA reads TGTGCCAGCAGGACAGGGGACTATGGCTACACCTTC. This codes for CASRTGDYGYTF.

This sequence joins TRBV5-6 and TRBJ1-3; 7 bases agree with TRBD1. The CDR3 length is 14 residues. With 3 bases clipped from V and 0 bases from J, the junction kept 0 bases outside the gene matches. The V gene's germline CDR1 is SGHDT and CDR2 YYEEEE. For the CDR3, the DNA is TGTGCCAGCAGCTGGGACAGCTCTGGAAACACCATATATTTT. It encodes CASSWDSSGNTIYF.